This TCR beta chain was recorded in a study of T cells after somatic rescue of genetic block. Clones were read by immunoSEQ multiplex PCR, and TCRdb kept only the in-frame ones, dropping some. The sample contains approximately 100,000 clones, just under 90% of which appear only once. This CDR3 has 13 amino acids. Germline values: CDR1 MNHEY, CDR2 SMNVEV (reference sequence). V lost 5 bases to trimming and J lost 3 bases, with 7 bases between them. The receptor was derived from a woman under 30. The chain joins TRBV27 to TRBJ1-4, with D tentatively TRBD1 (6 bases). The sample consisted of peripheral blood mononuclear cells (PBMCs). CDR3 residues: CASSRTANEKLFF. For the CDR3, the DNA is TGTGCCAGCAGTAGGACAGCTAATGAAAAACTGTTTTTT. Complete variable domain (other parts from reference TRBV27 and TRBJ1-4): EAQVTQNPRYLITVTGKKLTVTCSQNMNHEYMSWYRQDPGLGLRQIYYSMNVEVTDKGDVPEGYKVSRKEKRNFPLILESPSPNQTSLYFCASSRTANEKLFFGSGTQLSVL.